This paragraph covers one T cell receptor (beta chain) sequence. This sample was taken from a study of blood T cell repertoires in COVID-19. Whole-study context: T cells, B-cell-depleted T cells, or PBMCs provided the cDNA or gDNA that served as material.

Germline loops: CDR1 SGDLS, CDR2 YYNGEE. This CDR3 contains 20 residues. V lost 3 bases, J lost 3 bases, and 13 bases stayed unmatched. Profiled with immunoSEQ multiplex PCR; TCRdb holds only in-frame clones, not every one. This sample has about 380,000 clones; more than 70% occur once, and the top ten carry more than 0.95%. This chain links TRBV9 with TRBJ2-1; 15 positions match TRBD2. The sequence derives from a woman in her late teens or twenties who had recovered from COVID-19. The specimen was PBMCs or T cells enriched from blood (not recorded which). CDR3 coding DNA: TGTGCCAGCAGCGAACCGGGAGGGACTAGCGGGGGGCTTAACTACAATGAGCAGTTCTTC. This codes for CASSEPGGTSGGLNYNEQFF.